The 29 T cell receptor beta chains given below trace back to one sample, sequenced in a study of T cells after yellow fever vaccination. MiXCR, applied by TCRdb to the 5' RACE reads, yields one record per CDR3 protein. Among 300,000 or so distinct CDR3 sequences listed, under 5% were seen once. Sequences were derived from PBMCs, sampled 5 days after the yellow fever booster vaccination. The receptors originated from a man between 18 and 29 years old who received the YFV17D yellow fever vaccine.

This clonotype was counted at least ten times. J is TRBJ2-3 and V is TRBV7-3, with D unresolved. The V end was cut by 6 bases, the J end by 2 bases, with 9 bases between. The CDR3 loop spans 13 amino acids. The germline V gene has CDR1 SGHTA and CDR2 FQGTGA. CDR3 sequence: CASREWTTDTQYF. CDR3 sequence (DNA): TGTGCCAGCAGAGAATGGACCACAGATACGCAGTATTTT.

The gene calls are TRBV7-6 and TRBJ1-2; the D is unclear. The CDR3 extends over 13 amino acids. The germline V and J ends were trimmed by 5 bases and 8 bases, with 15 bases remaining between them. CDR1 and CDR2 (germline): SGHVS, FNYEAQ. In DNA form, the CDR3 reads TGTGCCAGCAGCCCTATTTACCCCGGGGGCTACACCTTC. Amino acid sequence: CASSPIYPGGYTF.

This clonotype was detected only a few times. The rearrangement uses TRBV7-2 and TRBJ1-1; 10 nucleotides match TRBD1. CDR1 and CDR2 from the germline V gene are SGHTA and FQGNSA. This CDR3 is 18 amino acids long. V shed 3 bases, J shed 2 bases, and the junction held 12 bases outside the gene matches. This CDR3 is CASSFGPGTGALNTEAFF. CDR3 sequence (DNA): TGTGCCAGCAGCTTCGGCCCCGGGACAGGGGCTTTAAACACTGAAGCTTTCTTT.

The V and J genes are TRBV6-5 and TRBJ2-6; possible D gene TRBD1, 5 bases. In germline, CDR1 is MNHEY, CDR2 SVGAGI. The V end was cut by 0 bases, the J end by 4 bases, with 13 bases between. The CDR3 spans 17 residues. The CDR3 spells CASSYSTRGTGANVLTF. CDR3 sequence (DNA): TGTGCCAGCAGTTACTCGACAAGGGGAACCGGGGCCAACGTCCTGACTTTC.

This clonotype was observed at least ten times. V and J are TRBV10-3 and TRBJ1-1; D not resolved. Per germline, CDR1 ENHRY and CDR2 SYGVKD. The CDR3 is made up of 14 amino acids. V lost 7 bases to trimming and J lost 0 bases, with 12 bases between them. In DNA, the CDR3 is TGTGCCATCACCAGAGACCCCATGAACACTGAAGCTTTCTTT. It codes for CAITRDPMNTEAFF.

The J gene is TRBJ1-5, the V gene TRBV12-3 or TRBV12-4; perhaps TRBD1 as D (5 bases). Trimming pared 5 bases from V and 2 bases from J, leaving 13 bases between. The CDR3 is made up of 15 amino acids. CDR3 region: CASSKAGGGNQPQHF. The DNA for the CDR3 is TGTGCCAGCAGTAAGGCTGGGGGTGGCAATCAGCCCCAGCATTTT.

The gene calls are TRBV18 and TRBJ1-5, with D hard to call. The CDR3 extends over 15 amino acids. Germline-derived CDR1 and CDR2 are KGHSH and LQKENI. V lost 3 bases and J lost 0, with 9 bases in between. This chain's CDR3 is CASSPQWSSNQPQHF. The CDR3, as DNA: TGTGCCAGCTCACCTCAGTGGTCTAGCAATCAGCCCCAGCATTTT.

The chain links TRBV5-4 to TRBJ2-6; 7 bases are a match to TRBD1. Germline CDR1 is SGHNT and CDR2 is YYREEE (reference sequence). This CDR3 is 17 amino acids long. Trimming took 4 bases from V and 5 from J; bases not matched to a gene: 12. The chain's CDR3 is CASSSRDSPERANVLTF. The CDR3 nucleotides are TGTGCCAGCAGCAGCCGGGACAGCCCCGAGAGGGCCAACGTCCTGACTTTC.

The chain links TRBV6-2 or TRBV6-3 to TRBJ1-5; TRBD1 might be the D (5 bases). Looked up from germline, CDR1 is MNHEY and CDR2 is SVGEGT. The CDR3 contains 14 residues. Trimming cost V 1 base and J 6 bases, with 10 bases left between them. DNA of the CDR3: TGTGCCAGCAGTTACTTTTGGGGGGTTCAGCCCCAGCATTTT. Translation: CASSYFWGVQPQHF.

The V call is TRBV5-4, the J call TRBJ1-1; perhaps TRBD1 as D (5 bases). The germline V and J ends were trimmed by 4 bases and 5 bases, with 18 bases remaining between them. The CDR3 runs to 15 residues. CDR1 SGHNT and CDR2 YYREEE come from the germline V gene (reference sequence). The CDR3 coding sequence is TGTGCCAGCAGCCCGAATGCAGCAGGGATTACTGAAGCTTTCTTT. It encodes CASSPNAAGITEAFF.

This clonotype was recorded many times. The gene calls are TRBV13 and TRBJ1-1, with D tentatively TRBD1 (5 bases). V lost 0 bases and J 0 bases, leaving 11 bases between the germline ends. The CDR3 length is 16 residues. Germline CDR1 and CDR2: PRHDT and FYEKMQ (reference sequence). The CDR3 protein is CASSLGKEGLNTEAFF. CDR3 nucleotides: TGTGCCAGCAGCTTAGGCAAGGAGGGGTTGAACACTGAAGCTTTCTTT. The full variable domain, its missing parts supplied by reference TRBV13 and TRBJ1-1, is AAGVIQSPRHLIKEKRETATLKCYPIPRHDTVYWYQQGPGQDPQFLISFYEKMQSDKGSIPDRFSAQQFSDYHSELNMSSLELGDSALYFCASSLGKEGLNTEAFFGQGTRLTVV.

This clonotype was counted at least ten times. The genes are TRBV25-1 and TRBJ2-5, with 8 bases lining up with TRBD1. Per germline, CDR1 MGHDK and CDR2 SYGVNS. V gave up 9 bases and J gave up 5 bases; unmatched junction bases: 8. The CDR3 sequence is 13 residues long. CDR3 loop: CASRGRGLETQYF. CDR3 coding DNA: TGTGCCAGTAGGGGCAGGGGGCTGGAGACCCAGTACTTC.

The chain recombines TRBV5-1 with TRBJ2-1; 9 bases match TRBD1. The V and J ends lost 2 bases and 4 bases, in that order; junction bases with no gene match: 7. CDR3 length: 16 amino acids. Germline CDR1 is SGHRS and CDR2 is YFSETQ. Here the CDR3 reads CASSFSWTGAYNEQFF. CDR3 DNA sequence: TGCGCCAGCAGCTTTAGCTGGACAGGGGCATACAATGAGCAGTTCTTC. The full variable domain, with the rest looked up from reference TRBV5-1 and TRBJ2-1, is KAGVTQTPRYLIKTRGQQVTLSCSPISGHRSVSWYQQTPGQGLQFLFEYFSETQRNKGNFPGRFSGRQFSNSRSEMNVSTLELGDSALYLCASSFSWTGAYNEQFFGPGTRLTVL.

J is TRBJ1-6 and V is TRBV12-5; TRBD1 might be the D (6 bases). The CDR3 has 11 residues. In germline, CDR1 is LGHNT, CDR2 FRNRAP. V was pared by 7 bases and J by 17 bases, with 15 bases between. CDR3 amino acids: CASALRGAVHF. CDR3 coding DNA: TGTGCTAGTGCCCTAAGGGGGGCCGTCCACTTT.

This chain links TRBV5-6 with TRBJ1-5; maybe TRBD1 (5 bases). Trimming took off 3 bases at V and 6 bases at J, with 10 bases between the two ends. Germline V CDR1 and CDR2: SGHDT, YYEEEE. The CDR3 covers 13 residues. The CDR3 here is CASSSWGGQPQHF. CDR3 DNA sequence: TGTGCCAGCAGCTCCTGGGGCGGTCAGCCCCAGCATTTT.

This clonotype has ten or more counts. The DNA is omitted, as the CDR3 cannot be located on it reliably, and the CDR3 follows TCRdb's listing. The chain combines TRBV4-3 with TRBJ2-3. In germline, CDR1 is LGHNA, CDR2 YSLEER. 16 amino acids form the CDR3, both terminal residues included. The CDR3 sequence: CASSQDLQRGTDTQYF.

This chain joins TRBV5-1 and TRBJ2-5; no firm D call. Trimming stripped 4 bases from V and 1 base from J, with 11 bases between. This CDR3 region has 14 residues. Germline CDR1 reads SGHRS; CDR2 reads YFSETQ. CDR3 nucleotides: TGCGCCAGCAGCCCCACGGCAGGCCAAGAGACCCAGTACTTC. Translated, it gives CASSPTAGQETQYF.

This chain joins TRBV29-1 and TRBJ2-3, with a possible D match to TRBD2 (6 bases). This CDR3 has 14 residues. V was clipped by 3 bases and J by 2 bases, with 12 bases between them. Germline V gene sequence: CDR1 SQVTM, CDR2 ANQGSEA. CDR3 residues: CSVEGGALTDTQYF. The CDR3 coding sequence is TGCAGCGTTGAGGGCGGGGCCCTCACAGATACGCAGTATTTT.

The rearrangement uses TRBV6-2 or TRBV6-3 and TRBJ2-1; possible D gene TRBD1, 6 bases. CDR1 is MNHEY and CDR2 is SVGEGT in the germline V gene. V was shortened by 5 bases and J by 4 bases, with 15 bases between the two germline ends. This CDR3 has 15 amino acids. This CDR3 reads CASSPDRREYNEQFF. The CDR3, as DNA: TGTGCCAGCAGTCCCGACAGGAGAGAGTACAATGAGCAGTTCTTC.

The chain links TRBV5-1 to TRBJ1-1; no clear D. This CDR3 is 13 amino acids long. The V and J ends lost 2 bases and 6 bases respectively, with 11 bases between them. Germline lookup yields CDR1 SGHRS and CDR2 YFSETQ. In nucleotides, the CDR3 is TGCGCCAGCAGCTTCGGATCTATGGCTGAAGCTTTCTTT. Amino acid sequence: CASSFGSMAEAFF.

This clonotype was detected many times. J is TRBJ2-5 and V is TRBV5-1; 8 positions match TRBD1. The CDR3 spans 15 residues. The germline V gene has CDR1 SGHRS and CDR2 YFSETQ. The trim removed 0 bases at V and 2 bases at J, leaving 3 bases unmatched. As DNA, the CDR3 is TGCGCCAGCAGCTTGGCAACAGGGGGACAAGAGACCCAGTACTTC. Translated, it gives CASSLATGGQETQYF. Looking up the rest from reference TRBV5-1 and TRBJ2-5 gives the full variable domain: KAGVTQTPRYLIKTRGQQVTLSCSPISGHRSVSWYQQTPGQGLQFLFEYFSETQRNKGNFPGRFSGRQFSNSRSEMNVSTLELGDSALYLCASSLATGGQETQYFGPGTRLLVL.

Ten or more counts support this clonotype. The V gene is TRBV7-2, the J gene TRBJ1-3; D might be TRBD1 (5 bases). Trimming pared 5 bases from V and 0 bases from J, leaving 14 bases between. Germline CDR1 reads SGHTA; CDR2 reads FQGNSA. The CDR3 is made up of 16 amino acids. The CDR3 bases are TGTGCCAGCAGCCGGGACGGCCCGTTCTCTGGAAACACCATATATTTT. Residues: CASSRDGPFSGNTIYF.

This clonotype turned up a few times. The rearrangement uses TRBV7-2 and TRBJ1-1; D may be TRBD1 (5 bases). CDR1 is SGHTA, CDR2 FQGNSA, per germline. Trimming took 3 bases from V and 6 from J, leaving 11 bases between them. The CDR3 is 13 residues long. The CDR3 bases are TGTGCCAGCAGCTTTGACCAGGGAGCTGAAGCTTTCTTT. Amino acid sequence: CASSFDQGAEAFF.

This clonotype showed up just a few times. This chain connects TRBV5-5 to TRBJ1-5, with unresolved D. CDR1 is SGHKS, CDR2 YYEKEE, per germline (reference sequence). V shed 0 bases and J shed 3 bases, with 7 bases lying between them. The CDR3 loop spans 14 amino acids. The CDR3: CASSLEVVNQPQHF. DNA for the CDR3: TGTGCCAGCAGCTTGGAGGTTGTCAATCAGCCCCAGCATTTT. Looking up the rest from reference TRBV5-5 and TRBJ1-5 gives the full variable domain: DAGVTQSPTHLIKTRGQQVTLRCSPISGHKSVSWYQQVLGQGPQFIFQYYEKEERGRGNFPDRFSARQFPNYSSELNVNALLLGDSALYLCASSLEVVNQPQHFGDGTRLSIL.

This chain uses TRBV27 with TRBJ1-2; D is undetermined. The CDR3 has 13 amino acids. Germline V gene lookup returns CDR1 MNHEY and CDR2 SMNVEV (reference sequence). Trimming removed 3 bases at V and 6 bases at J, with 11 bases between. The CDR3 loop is CASSFSRLDGYTF. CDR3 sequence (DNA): TGTGCCAGCAGTTTTAGCAGGCTGGATGGCTACACCTTC.

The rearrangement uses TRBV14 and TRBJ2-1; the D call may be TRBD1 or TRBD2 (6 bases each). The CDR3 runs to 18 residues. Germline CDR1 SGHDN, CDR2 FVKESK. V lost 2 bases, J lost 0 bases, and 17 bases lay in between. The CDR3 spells CASSQRSKGGSSYNEQFF. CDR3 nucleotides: TGTGCCAGCAGCCAACGGTCTAAGGGGGGTAGCTCCTACAATGAGCAGTTCTTC.

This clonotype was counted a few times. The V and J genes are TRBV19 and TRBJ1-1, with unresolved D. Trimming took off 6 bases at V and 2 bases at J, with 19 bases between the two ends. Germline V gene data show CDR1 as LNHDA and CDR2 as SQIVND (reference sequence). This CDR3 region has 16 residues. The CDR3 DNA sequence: TGTGCCAGTAGGTTGAATTTTGGGCCCAGCAACACTGAAGCTTTCTTT. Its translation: CASRLNFGPSNTEAFF.

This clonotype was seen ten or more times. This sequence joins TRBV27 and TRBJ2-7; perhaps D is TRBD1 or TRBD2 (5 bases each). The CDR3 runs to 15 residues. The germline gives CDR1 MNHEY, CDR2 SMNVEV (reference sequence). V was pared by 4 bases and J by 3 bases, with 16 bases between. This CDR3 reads CASSSPPGPRYEQYF. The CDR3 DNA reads TGTGCCAGCAGTTCCCCCCCGGGGCCCCGCTACGAGCAGTACTTC.

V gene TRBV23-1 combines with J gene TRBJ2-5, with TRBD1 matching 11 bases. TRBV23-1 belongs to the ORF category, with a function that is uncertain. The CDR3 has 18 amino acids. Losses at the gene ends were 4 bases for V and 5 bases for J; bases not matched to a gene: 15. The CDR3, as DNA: TGCGCCAGCAGTCGGGAGGAGGCGGACAGGGGGCGGAGGGAGACCCAGTACTTC. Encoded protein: CASSREEADRGRRETQYF.